The 21 T cell receptor beta chains listed next were all sequenced from one sample in a study of post-analysis software for immune sequencing data. Study findings and constraints: The study found TRBV5-6, TRBV5-1 and TRBV20-1 among 4 or 5 TRBV segments more frequent in patients than controls.

These TCRs are of unknown antigen specificity. Included in the TCR beta cDNA libraries were unique molecular identifiers. TCRdb used MiXCR to reprocess the PCR reads, holding one entry per CDR3 protein. Of 550,000 to 700,000 distinct CDR3 sequences in the sample, roughly 46% are singletons; the top ten hold roughly 1.7%. Sequencing was carried out using blood. The receptors were gathered from a girl aged 10-17 years with multiple sclerosis.

The chain combines TRBV29-1 with TRBJ1-4; D is unresolved. Germline values: CDR1 SQVTM, CDR2 ANQGSEA. V was trimmed by 6 bases and J by 8 bases, leaving 10 bases between them. This CDR3 is built from 11 residues. This CDR3 reads CSVMGGEKLFF. The CDR3 DNA sequence: TGCAGCGTGATGGGTGGAGAAAAACTGTTTTTT.

This clonotype was observed a few times. The rearrangement links TRBV2 to TRBJ2-1; 13 bases fit TRBD2. The CDR3 loop spans 14 amino acids. Germline CDR1 and CDR2: SNHLY and FYNNEI. V gave up 3 bases and J gave up 9 bases; unmatched junction bases: 2. The chain's CDR3 is CASSDRLAGGEQFF. The CDR3 nucleotides are TGTGCCAGCAGTGATCGACTAGCGGGAGGTGAGCAGTTCTTC.

The CDR3 here is CSVARSGEQYF. CDR3 bases: TGCAGCGTTGCCCGAAGTGGGGAGCAGTACTTC. This chain uses TRBV29-1 with TRBJ2-5, with a possible D match to TRBD2 (5 bases). V gave up 4 bases and J gave up 11 bases, with 14 bases separating them. The length of the CDR3 is 11 residues. Germline V gene sequence: CDR1 SQVTM, CDR2 ANQGSEA.

Worth noting for this clonotype: The junction departs from germline at one end; a sequencing error may be responsible. This chain joins TRBV11-3 and TRBJ2-1, with TRBD1 matching over 10 bases. Germline-derived CDR1 and CDR2 are SGHNT and YENEEA. The CDR3 is 15 amino acids. The CDR3 DNA follows: TGTGCCAGCAGCCCAAGACAGGGGGCTAACAACGAGCAGTTCTTC. It translates to CASSPRQGANNEQFF.

The chain has TRBV7-2 and TRBJ1-2, with D possibly TRBD1 on 5 matching bases. The CDR3 is made up of 15 amino acids. Trimming shortened V by 6 bases and J by 5 bases, and 19 bases separated the two germline ends. Per germline, CDR1 SGHTA and CDR2 FQGNSA. The CDR3 nucleotides read TGTGCCAGCAGGGATAGGTGGGGCGCATCGTATGGCTACACCTTC. It specifies CASRDRWGASYGYTF.

This clonotype has more than one count but fewer than ten. This chain uses TRBV29-1 with TRBJ2-6; D is ambiguous. Germline loops: CDR1 SQVTM, CDR2 ANQGSEA. The V end was cut by 7 bases, the J end by 0 bases, with 10 bases between. The CDR3 runs to 14 residues. CDR3 sequence: CSAKMGSGANVLTF. In nucleotides, the CDR3 is TGCAGCGCCAAGATGGGCTCTGGGGCCAACGTCCTGACTTTC.

Only a few counts were recorded for this clonotype. The chain couples TRBV12-3 or TRBV12-4 to TRBJ2-7, with 15 bases fitting TRBD2. The trim removed 5 bases at V and 10 bases at J, leaving 15 bases unmatched. CDR3 length: 17 residues. CDR3 region: CASSRQRTSGRAEDQYF. In nucleotides, the CDR3 is TGTGCCAGCAGTAGGCAGAGGACTAGCGGGAGGGCCGAGGACCAGTACTTC.

This clonotype appeared once. The chain links TRBV20-1 to TRBJ2-7, with D possibly being TRBD2 (5 bases). In germline, CDR1 is DFQATT, CDR2 SNEGSKA (reference sequence). This CDR3 region has 14 residues. V was trimmed by 4 bases and J by 2 bases, leaving 15 bases between them. The CDR3 coding sequence is TGCAGTGCTACGAGCGGTGTAGGAACCTACGAGCAGTACTTC. Residues: CSATSGVGTYEQYF.

There are a few counts of this clonotype. The chain links TRBV5-1 to TRBJ2-5; D remains ambiguous. The CDR3 covers 14 residues. Germline loops: CDR1 SGHRS, CDR2 YFSETQ. V was shortened by 0 bases and J by 1 base, with 7 bases between the two germline ends. The CDR3, as DNA: TGCGCCAGCAGCTTGGGCTACCTCCAAGAGACCCAGTACTTC. Protein: CASSLGYLQETQYF.

The chain uses TRBV7-8 and TRBJ2-1; 10 bases are shared with TRBD2. Trimming removed 3 bases from V and 8 bases from J; junction bases left unmatched: 16. Germline-derived CDR1 and CDR2 are SGHVS and FQNEAQ. The CDR3 is made up of 18 amino acids. The CDR3 is CASSLWTSGALRVDEQFF. CDR3 coding DNA: TGTGCCAGCAGCTTGTGGACTAGCGGAGCTCTCCGGGTCGATGAGCAGTTCTTC.

At least ten counts were recorded for this clonotype. The chain links TRBV10-1 to TRBJ2-1, with 9 bases that match TRBD1. J gave up 7 bases and V 5 bases, and 6 bases lay outside the gene matches. The CDR3 sequence is 14 residues long. The germline V gene encodes CDR1 WNHNN and CDR2 SYGVQD (reference sequence). The CDR3 DNA is TGCGCCAGCAGTCCCGGGACAGGGCATAATGAGCAGTTCTTC. Protein: CASSPGTGHNEQFF.

This rearrangement joins TRBV4-2 to TRBJ2-5; D might be TRBD1 (5 bases). The closer fit of TRBJ2-7 to the DNA end suggests the J call may be wrong. The V gene's germline CDR1 is LGHNA and CDR2 YNFKEQ. This CDR3 contains 15 residues. Here the CDR3 reads CASSQASQGGYEQYF. The DNA of the CDR3 is TGTGCCAGCAGCCAAGCTTCCCAGGGTGGCTACGAGCAGTACTTC.

V usage is TRBV10-3 and J usage is TRBJ1-1, with 8 bases fitting TRBD1. V was clipped by 6 bases and J by 3 bases; unmatched bases: 9. The CDR3 length is 15 residues. Germline CDR1 and CDR2: ENHRY and SYGVKD. The CDR3 is CAISSSRDRYTEAFF. In DNA, the CDR3 is TGTGCCATCAGCTCCTCCCGGGACAGGTACACTGAAGCTTTCTTT.

The chain uses TRBV12-3 or TRBV12-4 and TRBJ1-4; D gene unclear. CDR3 length: 14 residues. The ends were cut back, 6 bases at V and 3 bases at J, with 11 bases in the middle. CDR3 DNA sequence: TGTGCCAGCAGGTTATGGACGGCTAATGAAAAACTGTTTTTT. Protein sequence: CASRLWTANEKLFF.

This sequence joins TRBV3-1 and TRBJ2-5; the D call may be TRBD1 or TRBD2 (5 bases each). The V gene's germline CDR1 is LGHDT and CDR2 YNNKEL (reference sequence). V shed 8 bases and J shed 2 bases, with 9 bases lying between them. There are 12 residues in the CDR3. Here the CDR3 reads CASGGPQETQYF. The CDR3 DNA sequence: TGTGCCAGCGGGGGACCACAAGAGACCCAGTACTTC.

This clonotype is a singleton in its sample. The CDR3 is CSAQGSGELFF. CDR3 in DNA: TGCAGCGCACAGGGTTCCGGGGAGCTGTTTTTT. The chain links TRBV29-1 to TRBJ2-2; weak D call: TRBD1 (6 bases). Looked up from germline, CDR1 is SQVTM and CDR2 is ANQGSEA. The CDR3 covers 11 residues. The ends were cut back, 7 bases at V and 6 bases at J, with 9 bases in the middle.

This chain links TRBV29-1 with TRBJ2-1; D perhaps matches TRBD2 (6 bases). V lost 0 bases to trimming and J lost 10 bases, with 16 bases between them. The germline CDR1 and CDR2 sequences are SQVTM and ANQGSEA. There are 14 residues in the CDR3. The CDR3 sequence: CSVEDVGGGPEQFF. The CDR3, as DNA: TGCAGCGTTGAAGATGTGGGGGGTGGTCCCGAGCAGTTCTTC.

This clonotype was seen at least ten times. CDR3 region: CASSSDHNDEQFF. The CDR3 coding sequence is TGTGCCAGCAGCTCCGACCATAATGATGAGCAGTTCTTC. The rearrangement uses TRBV7-2 and TRBJ2-1; D is unresolved. Germline loops: CDR1 SGHTA, CDR2 FQGNSA. This CDR3 spans 13 amino acids. The germline V and J ends were trimmed by 4 bases and 8 bases, with 12 bases remaining between them.

The table lists this clonotype with a few counts. The chain links TRBV20-1 to TRBJ2-3; no reliable D call. Looked up from germline, CDR1 is DFQATT and CDR2 is SNEGSKA (reference sequence). Deletions cut 1 base from V and 6 bases from J, with 8 bases between. There are 12 residues in the CDR3. CDR3 sequence reads: CSARALGDTQYF. The DNA of the CDR3 is TGCAGTGCTAGAGCTCTTGGGGATACGCAGTATTTT.

This clonotype was counted only a few times. This chain uses TRBV18 with TRBJ2-1; 13 positions match TRBD2. The V segment lost 2 bases and the J segment 9 bases; nucleotides outside the gene matches: 4. The CDR3 has 15 residues. Germline V gene data show CDR1 as KGHSH and CDR2 as LQKENI. CDR3 nucleotide sequence: TGTGCCAGCTCACCAGGACTAGCGGGAGTTAGTGAGCAGTTCTTC. Its translation: CASSPGLAGVSEQFF.

The rearrangement links TRBV20-1 to TRBJ1-1; the D gene is possibly TRBD1 (5 bases). The CDR3 is 13 amino acids. Germline lookup yields CDR1 DFQATT and CDR2 SNEGSKA (reference sequence). The V end lost 6 bases, the J end lost 4 bases, and 15 bases lay between the germline ends. This CDR3 reads CSAPRDGGTEAFF. CDR3 nucleotides: TGCAGTGCCCCCCGGGATGGGGGCACTGAAGCTTTCTTT.